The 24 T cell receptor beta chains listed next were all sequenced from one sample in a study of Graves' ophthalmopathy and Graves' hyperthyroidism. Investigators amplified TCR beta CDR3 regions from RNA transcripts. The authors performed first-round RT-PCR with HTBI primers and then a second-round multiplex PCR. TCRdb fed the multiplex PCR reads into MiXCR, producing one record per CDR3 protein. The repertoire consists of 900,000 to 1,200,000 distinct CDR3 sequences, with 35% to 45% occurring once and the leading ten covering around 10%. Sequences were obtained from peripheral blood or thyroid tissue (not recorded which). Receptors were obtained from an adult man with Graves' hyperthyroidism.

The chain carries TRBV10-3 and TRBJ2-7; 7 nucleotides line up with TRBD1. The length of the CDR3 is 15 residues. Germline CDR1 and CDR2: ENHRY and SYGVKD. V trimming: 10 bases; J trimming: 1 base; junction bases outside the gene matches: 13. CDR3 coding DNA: TGTGCCAGCAGGAGCAGGACAGGATATTCCTACGAGCAGTACTTC. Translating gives CASRSRTGYSYEQYF.

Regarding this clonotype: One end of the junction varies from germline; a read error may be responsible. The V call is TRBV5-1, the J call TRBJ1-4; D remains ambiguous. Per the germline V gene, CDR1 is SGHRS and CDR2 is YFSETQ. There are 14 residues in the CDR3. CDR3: CASSLEGINEKLFF. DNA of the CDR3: TGTGCCAGCAGCCTGGAGGGCATTAATGAAAAACTGTTTTTT.

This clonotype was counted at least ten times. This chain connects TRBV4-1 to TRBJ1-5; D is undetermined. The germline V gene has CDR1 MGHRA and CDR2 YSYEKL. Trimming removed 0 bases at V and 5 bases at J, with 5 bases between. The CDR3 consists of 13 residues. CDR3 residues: CASSQESDQPQHF. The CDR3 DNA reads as TGCGCCAGCAGCCAAGAATCAGATCAGCCCCAGCATTTT.

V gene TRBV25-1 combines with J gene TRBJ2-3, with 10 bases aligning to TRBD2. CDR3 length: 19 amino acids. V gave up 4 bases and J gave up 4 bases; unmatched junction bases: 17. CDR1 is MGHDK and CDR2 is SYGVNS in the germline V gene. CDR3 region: CASSGSRRLSSGSADTQYF. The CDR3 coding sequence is TGTGCCAGCAGTGGGAGTAGGCGGCTATCTAGCGGGAGTGCAGATACGCAGTATTTT.

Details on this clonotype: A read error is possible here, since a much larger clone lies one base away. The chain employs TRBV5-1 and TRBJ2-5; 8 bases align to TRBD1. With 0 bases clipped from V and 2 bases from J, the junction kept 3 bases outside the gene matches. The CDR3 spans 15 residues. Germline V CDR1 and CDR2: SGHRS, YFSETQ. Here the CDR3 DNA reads TGCGCCAGCAGCTTGGTGACAGGGGAACAAGAGACCCAGTACTTC. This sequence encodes CASSLVTGEQETQYF.

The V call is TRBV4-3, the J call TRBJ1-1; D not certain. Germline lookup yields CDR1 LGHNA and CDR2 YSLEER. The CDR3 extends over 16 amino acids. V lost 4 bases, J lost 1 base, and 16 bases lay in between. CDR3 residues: CASSRLTVRSNTEAFF. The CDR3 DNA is TGCGCCAGCAGCCGGTTAACAGTCCGATCGAACACTGAAGCTTTCTTT.

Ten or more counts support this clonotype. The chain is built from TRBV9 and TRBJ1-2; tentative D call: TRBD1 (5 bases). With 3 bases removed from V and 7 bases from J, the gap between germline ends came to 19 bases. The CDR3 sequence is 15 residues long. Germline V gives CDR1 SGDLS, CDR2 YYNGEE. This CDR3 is CASSGTRGPAGGYTF. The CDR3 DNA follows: TGTGCCAGCAGCGGGACCCGGGGCCCAGCCGGTGGCTACACCTTC.

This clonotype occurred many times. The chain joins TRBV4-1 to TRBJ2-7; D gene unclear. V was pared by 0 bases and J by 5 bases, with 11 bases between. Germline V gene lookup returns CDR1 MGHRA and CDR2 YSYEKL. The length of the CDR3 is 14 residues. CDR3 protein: CASSQDPGLDEQYF. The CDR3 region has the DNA TGCGCCAGCAGCCAAGACCCCGGGTTGGACGAGCAGTACTTC.

This CDR3 reads CASSYDGAHRLFF. The CDR3 DNA reads as TGTGCCAGCAGTTACGACGGGGCCCATAGGCTGTTTTTT. The rearrangement links TRBV2 to TRBJ1-4; perhaps TRBD1 as D (5 bases). CDR1 and CDR2 from the germline V gene are SNHLY and FYNNEI. V was pared by 5 bases and J by 14 bases, with 18 bases between. This CDR3 is 13 amino acids long. The full variable domain, its missing parts supplied by reference TRBV2 and TRBJ1-4, is EPEVTQTPSHQVTQMGQEVILRCVPISNHLYFYWYRQILGQKVEFLVSFYNNEISEKSEIFDDQFSVERPDGSNFTLKIRSTKLEDSAMYFCASSYDGAHRLFFGSGTQLSVL.

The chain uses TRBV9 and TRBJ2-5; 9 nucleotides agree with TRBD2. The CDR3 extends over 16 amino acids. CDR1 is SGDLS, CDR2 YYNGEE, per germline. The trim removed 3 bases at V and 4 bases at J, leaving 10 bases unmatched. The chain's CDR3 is CASSGGLAGTLETQYF. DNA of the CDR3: TGTGCCAGCAGCGGGGGACTAGCCGGGACCCTAGAGACCCAGTACTTC.

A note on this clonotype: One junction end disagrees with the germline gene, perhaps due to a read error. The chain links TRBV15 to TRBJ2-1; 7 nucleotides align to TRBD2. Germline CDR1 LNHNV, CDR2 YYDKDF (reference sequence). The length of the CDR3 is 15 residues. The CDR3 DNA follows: TGTGCCACCAGCAGAGGAGGACTAGAATCGGCTGAGCAGTCCTTC. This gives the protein CATSRGGLESAEQSF.

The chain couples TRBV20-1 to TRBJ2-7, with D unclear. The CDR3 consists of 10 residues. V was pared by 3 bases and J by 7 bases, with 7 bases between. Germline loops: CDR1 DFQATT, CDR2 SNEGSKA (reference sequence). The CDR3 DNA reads TGCAGTGCTAGCTATGAGGAGCAGTACTTC. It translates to CSASYEEQYF.

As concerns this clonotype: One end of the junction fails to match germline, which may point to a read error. This CDR3 is CTSSIERTGDPLHF. In DNA form, the CDR3 reads TGTACCAGCAGTATAGAAAGGACGGGTGACCCCCTCCACTTT. The rearrangement uses TRBV19 and TRBJ1-6; D gene unclear. Per germline, CDR1 LNHDA and CDR2 SQIVND (reference sequence). This CDR3 comprises 14 residues.

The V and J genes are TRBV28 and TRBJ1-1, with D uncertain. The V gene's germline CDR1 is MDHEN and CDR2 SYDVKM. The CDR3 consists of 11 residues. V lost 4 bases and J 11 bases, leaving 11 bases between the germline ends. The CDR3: CASSSVGSAFF. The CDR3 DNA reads TGTGCCAGCAGTTCCGTGGGATCCGCTTTCTTT. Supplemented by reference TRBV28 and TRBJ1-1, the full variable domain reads DVKVTQSSRYLVKRTGEKVFLECVQDMDHENMFWYRQDPGLGLRLIYFSYDVKMKEKGDIPEGYSVSREKKERFSLILESASTNQTSMYLCASSSVGSAFFGQGTRLTVV.

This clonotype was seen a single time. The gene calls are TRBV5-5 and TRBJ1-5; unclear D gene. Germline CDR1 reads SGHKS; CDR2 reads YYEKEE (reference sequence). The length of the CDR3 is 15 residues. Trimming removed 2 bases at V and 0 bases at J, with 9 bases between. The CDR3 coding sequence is TGTGCCAGCAGCTTAGCTTGGAATAGCAATCAGCCCCAGCATTTT. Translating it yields CASSLAWNSNQPQHF.

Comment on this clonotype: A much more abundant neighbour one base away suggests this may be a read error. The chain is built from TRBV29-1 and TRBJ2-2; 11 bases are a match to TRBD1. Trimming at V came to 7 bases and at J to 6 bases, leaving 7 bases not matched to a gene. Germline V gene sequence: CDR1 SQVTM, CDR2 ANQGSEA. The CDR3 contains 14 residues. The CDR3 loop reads CSAIRDRGAGELFF. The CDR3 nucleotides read TGCAGCGCTATCCGGGACAGGGGGGCCGGGGAGCTGTTTTTT.

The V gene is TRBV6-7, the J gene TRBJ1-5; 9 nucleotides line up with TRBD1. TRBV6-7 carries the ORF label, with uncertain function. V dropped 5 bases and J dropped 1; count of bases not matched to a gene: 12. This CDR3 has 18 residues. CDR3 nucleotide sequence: TGTGCCAGCAGTCAGGGACAGGGCTTTGGCATCAGCAATCAGCCCCAGCATTTT. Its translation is CASSQGQGFGISNQPQHF.

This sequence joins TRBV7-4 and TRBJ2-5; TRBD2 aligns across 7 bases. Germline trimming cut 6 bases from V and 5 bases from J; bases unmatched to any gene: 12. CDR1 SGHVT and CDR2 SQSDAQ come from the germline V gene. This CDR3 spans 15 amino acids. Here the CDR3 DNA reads TGTGCCAGCAGTTTGGCCGGGACTAACTTCGAGACCCAGTACTTC. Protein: CASSLAGTNFETQYF. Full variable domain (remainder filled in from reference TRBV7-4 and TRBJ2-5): GAGVSQSPRYKVAKRGRDVALRCDSISGHVTLYWYRQTLGQGSEVLTYSQSDAQRDKSGRPSGRFSAERPERSVSTLKIQRTEQGDSAVYLCASSLAGTNFETQYFGPGTRLLVL.

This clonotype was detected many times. Written as DNA, the CDR3 is TGTGCCAGCAGCCTACCCGTAAGGAGGGGCCAGGGCTACACCTTC. Encoded protein: CASSLPVRRGQGYTF. This sequence joins TRBV5-4 and TRBJ1-2; a possible D gene is TRBD1 (5 bases). CDR3 length: 15 amino acids. Per the germline V gene, CDR1 is SGHNT and CDR2 is YYREEE (reference sequence). Trimming left V 4 bases short and J 8 bases short, with 21 bases between.

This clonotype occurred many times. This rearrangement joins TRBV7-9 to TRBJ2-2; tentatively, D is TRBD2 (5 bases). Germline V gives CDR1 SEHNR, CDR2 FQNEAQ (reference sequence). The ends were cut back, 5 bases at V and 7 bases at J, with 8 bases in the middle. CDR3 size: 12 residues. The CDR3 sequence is CASSPGNGELFF. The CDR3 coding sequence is TGTGCCAGCAGCCCGGGGAACGGGGAGCTGTTTTTT.

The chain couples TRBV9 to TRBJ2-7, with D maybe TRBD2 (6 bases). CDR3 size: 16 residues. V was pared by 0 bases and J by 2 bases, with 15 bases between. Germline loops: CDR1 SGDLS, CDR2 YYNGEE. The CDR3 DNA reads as TGTGCCAGCAGCGTAGCTGTGGTAGCGGAGCCCTACGAGCAGTACTTC. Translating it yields CASSVAVVAEPYEQYF. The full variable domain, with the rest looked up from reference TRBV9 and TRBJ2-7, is DSGVTQTPKHLITATGQRVTLRCSPRSGDLSVYWYQQSLDQGLQFLIQYYNGEERAKGNILERFSAQQFPDLHSELNLSSLELGDSALYFCASSVAVVAEPYEQYFGPGTRLTVT.

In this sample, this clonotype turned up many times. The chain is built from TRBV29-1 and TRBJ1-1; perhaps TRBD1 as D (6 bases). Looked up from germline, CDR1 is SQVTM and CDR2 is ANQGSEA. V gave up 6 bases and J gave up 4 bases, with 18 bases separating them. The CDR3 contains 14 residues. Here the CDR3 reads CSVDQTGGVTEAFF. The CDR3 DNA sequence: TGCAGCGTCGACCAAACCGGGGGCGTCACTGAAGCTTTCTTT. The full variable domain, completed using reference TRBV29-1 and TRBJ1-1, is SAVISQKPSRDICQRGTSLTIQCQVDSQVTMMFWYRQQPGQSLTLIATANQGSEATYESGFVIDKFPISRPNLTFSTLTVSNMSPEDSSIYLCSVDQTGGVTEAFFGQGTRLTVV.

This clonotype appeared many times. CDR3 region: CASSRRGTSRNTEAFF. The DNA for the CDR3 is TGTGCCAGCAGCCGCAGGGGGACCTCAAGGAACACTGAAGCTTTCTTT. The J gene is TRBJ1-1, the V gene TRBV7-6; 7 bases align to TRBD1. Germline V gene data show CDR1 as SGHVS and CDR2 as FNYEAQ. Trimming cost V 5 bases and J 1 base; bases outside gene matches: 10. This CDR3 region has 16 residues.

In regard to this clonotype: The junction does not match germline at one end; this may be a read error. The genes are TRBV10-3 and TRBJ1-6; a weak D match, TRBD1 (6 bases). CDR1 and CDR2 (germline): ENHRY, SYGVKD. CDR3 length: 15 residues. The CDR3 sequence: CASSSQGTNNSPLHF. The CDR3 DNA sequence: TGTGCCAGCAGTTCCCAGGGGACTAATAATTCACCCCTCCACTTT.